These T cell receptor beta chains were read from a single sample in a study of blood T cells in healthy people across ages. TCRdb passed the 5' RACE reads through MiXCR, listing each CDR3 protein once. The data show some 1.5 million distinct CDR3 sequences, with over 25% seen just once and approximately 7.7% held by the top ten. The sequenced material came from blood. These receptors came from a woman in her 30s in good health. Both conserved end residues are part of each CDR3. The D gene is left open where the match is weak. Clone size, where shown, is once, few, many, or a class for clones that have expanded.

d_gene	abundance	v_gene	j_gene	CDR3aa	CDR3nt
TRBD2	NA	TRBV28	TRBJ2-1	CASSDVAGSDDGQFF	TGTGCCAGCAGCGACGTAGCGGGGAGCGACGATGGGCAGTTCTTC
TRBD2	many	TRBV9	TRBJ2-3	CASSVATSGGADTQYF	TGTGCCAGCAGCGTAGCAACTAGCGGGGGCGCAGATACGCAGTATTTT
NA	many	TRBV4-2	TRBJ1-2	CASSQASRNYGYTF	TGTGCCAGCAGCCAAGCTAGCCGGAACTATGGCTACACCTTC
NA	NA	TRBV5-1	TRBJ2-5	CASSFVDGRIVRQETQYF	TGCGCCAGCAGCTTCGTGGACGGCCGTATTGTTCGCCAAGAGACCCAGTACTTC
NA	many	TRBV5-1	TRBJ2-1	CASSLGVTGNEQFF	TGCGCCAGCAGCCTCGGAGTTACGGGCAATGAGCAGTTCTTC
NA	NA	TRBV27	TRBJ2-5	CASSPRRASSGETQYF	TGTGCCAGCAGTCCACGGAGGGCTAGCTCCGGAGAGACCCAGTACTTC
TRBD2	few	TRBV19	TRBJ2-1	CASSMELAGGVNEQFF	TGTGCCAGTAGTATGGAACTAGCGGGAGGGGTTAATGAGCAGTTCTTC
TRBD1	NA	TRBV20-1	TRBJ1-4	CSALGETGDQEKLFF	TGCAGTGCGCTGGGCGAGACAGGGGATCAGGAAAAACTGTTTTTT
NA	few	TRBV9	TRBJ2-5	CASSEITETQYF	TGTGCCAGCAGCGAGATCACGGAGACCCAGTACTTC
TRBD1	NA	TRBV2	TRBJ2-3	CASRADPGQSTDTQYF	TGTGCCAGCAGAGCCGATCCGGGACAGAGCACAGATACGCAGTATTTT
NA	many	TRBV9	TRBJ2-5	CASSETGKETQYF	TGTGCCAGCAGCGAGACAGGAAAAGAGACCCAGTACTTC
NA	many	TRBV20-1	TRBJ2-1	CSAARGGAPGAEQFF	TGCAGTGCCGCTCGAGGGGGGGCCCCGGGGGCTGAGCAGTTCTTC
NA	few	TRBV5-1	TRBJ2-7	CASSLEHGGTYEQYF	TGCGCCAGCAGCTTGGAGCATGGGGGTACCTACGAGCAGTACTTC
NA	few	TRBV28	TRBJ2-6	CASSFPGVLTF	TGTGCCAGCAGTTTTCCGGGGGTCCTGACTTTC
NA	many	TRBV19	TRBJ1-5	CASSPYGGFSDQPQHF	TGTGCCAGTAGTCCTTATGGGGGGTTCAGCGATCAGCCCCAGCATTTT
NA	few	TRBV14	TRBJ2-1	CASSPYPKQGHGEQFF	TGTGCCAGCAGCCCCTACCCTAAACAGGGTCATGGGGAGCAGTTCTTC
NA	NA	TRBV6-5	TRBJ1-5	CASSYSIFSQPQHF	TGTGCCAGCAGTTACTCGATTTTTAGTCAGCCCCAGCATTTT
NA	many	TRBV28	TRBJ2-5	CASGGIQAEETQYF	TGTGCCAGCGGGGGGATTCAAGCCGAGGAGACCCAGTACTTC
NA	NA	TRBV3-1	TRBJ2-3	CASSQDHSSGTQYF	TGTGCCAGCAGCCAAGATCACTCGTCAGGTACGCAGTATTTT
NA	NA	TRBV20-1	TRBJ2-7	CSTKRGQNYEQYF	TGCAGTACCAAACGAGGACAGAACTACGAGCAGTACTTC
NA	NA	TRBV20-1	TRBJ1-1	CSAGRDPRAEAFF	TGCAGTGCTGGCCGGGACCCCAGGGCTGAAGCTTTCTTT
TRBD2	NA	TRBV20-1	TRBJ2-1	CSASRASGSSYNGQFF	TGCAGTGCTAGTAGGGCTAGCGGTAGCTCCTACAATGGGCAGTTCTTC
NA	many	TRBV6-5	TRBJ2-7	CASSGRGAGEQYF	TGTGCCAGCTCCGGACGAGGGGCCGGGGAGCAGTACTTC
NA	NA	TRBV20-1	TRBJ2-5	CSGENFREQYF	TGCAGTGGGGAGAATTTTCGTGAGCAGTACTTC
NA	NA	TRBV28	TRBJ2-2	CASAGPGNTGELFF	TGTGCCAGCGCGGGCCCAGGCAACACCGGGGAGCTGTTTTTT
NA	NA	TRBV6-2/TRBV6-3	TRBJ1-2	CASSLRGTYVGYGYTF	TGTGCCAGCAGCCTAAGGGGGACGTACGTCGGTTATGGCTACACCTTC
NA	NA	TRBV5-5	TRBJ2-7	CASSLEGTHAYEQYF	TGTGCCAGCAGCTTGGAGGGGACACACGCCTACGAGCAGTACTTC
NA	NA	TRBV4-1	TRBJ1-1	CASSQEGVGHTEAFF	TGCGCCAGCAGCCAAGAAGGAGTGGGGCACACTGAAGCTTTCTTT
TRBD1	few	TRBV20-1	TRBJ2-5	CSARQGARETQYF	TGCAGTGCGAGACAGGGGGCTAGAGAGACCCAGTACTTC
NA	few	TRBV7-2	TRBJ2-4	CAGSFLGIQYF	TGTGCCGGCAGCTTTTTAGGCATTCAGTACTTC
NA	NA	TRBV29-1	TRBJ1-1	CSVDEGGSSAAFF	TGCAGCGTTGATGAGGGGGGGAGCAGTGCAGCTTTCTTT
NA	NA	TRBV18	TRBJ1-2	CASSFAGTPYGYTF	TGTGCCAGCTCATTCGCCGGGACACCTTATGGCTACACCTTC
NA	NA	TRBV15	TRBJ1-5	CATSREAGFLSNQPQHF	TGTGCCACCAGCAGAGAGGCAGGCTTCCTTAGCAATCAGCCCCAGCATTTT
NA	many	TRBV6-5	TRBJ2-1	CASSYSLASYNEQFF	TGTGCCAGCAGTTACTCCCTAGCCTCCTACAATGAGCAGTTCTTC
NA	NA	TRBV20-1	TRBJ1-1	CSARGFGVGEAFF	TGCAGTGCTAGAGGATTCGGGGTCGGTGAGGCTTTCTTT
NA	few	TRBV6-2/TRBV6-3	TRBJ1-6	CASSYSPGDNSPLHF	TGTGCCAGCAGTTACTCACCAGGGGACAATTCACCCCTCCACTTT
TRBD1	few	TRBV10-3	TRBJ1-1	CAIKGQGSTEAFF	TGTGCCATCAAGGGACAGGGGAGCACTGAAGCTTTCTTT
NA	NA	TRBV7-3	TRBJ2-7	CASSFGTPNLYEQYF	TGTGCCAGCAGCTTCGGGACTCCTAACCTATACGAGCAGTACTTC
NA	NA	TRBV12-3/TRBV12-4	TRBJ2-1	CATARGRGFYNEQFF	TGTGCCACCGCCCGGGGGAGGGGGTTTTACAATGAGCAGTTCTTC
NA	NA	TRBV2	TRBJ2-5	CASSPLVAHQETQYF	TGTGCCAGCAGTCCCCTTGTAGCGCACCAAGAGACCCAGTACTTC
NA	NA	TRBV20-1	TRBJ1-1	CSASFRATEAFF	TGCAGTGCTAGTTTTAGGGCCACTGAAGCTTTCTTT
TRBD2	few	TRBV10-3	TRBJ2-1	CAISGLAGERGSYNEQFF	TGTGCCATCAGTGGACTAGCGGGAGAAAGGGGCTCCTACAATGAGCAGTTCTTC
NA	many	TRBV6-5	TRBJ1-5	CASSYSRQYQPQHF	TGTGCCAGCAGTTACTCGAGGCAGTACCAGCCCCAGCATTTT
TRBD2	NA	TRBV19	TRBJ2-5	CASSPYLGLAGERETQYF	TGTGCCAGTAGTCCCTACTTGGGACTAGCGGGGGAGCGAGAGACCCAGTACTTC
NA	few	TRBV7-8	TRBJ2-7	CASSPRTVLFYEQYF	TGTGCCAGCAGCCCCCGGACAGTATTATTCTACGAGCAGTACTTC
TRBD2	many	TRBV10-3	TRBJ2-7	CAISGVDPGLAGVGSYEQYF	TGTGCCATCAGTGGAGTGGACCCGGGACTAGCGGGAGTTGGGTCCTACGAGCAGTACTTC